The clone carrying this T cell receptor (beta chain) was observed a handful of times. Its antigen is currently unknown. The sample comes from a study of cytomegalovirus exposure and HLA in healthy donors. Study-level results: The authors excluded some V segments, including TRBV6-2 and TRBV6-3, as indistinguishable. Compared with the roughly 700-donor mean, an Asian-associated ancestry cluster reportedly had fewer N-insertions, according to a later analysis. Likely technical artifact: a cluster of highly shared sequence variants.

Both 60 Vbeta primers and 13 Jbeta primers went into the PCR. TCRdb's table, derived via immunoSEQ multiplex PCR, lists solely in-frame clones and lacks some. The data contain approximately 150,000 clones, roughly three quarters of them singletons. The CDR3 has 14 residues. Germline trimming cut 8 bases from V and 4 bases from J; bases unmatched to any gene: 9. CDR1 and CDR2 (germline): MNHNY, SVGAGI (reference sequence). Material for sequencing was PBMCs. This TCR derives from a human donor in good health. The rearrangement links TRBV6-6 to TRBJ2-3; 7 positions match TRBD1. The CDR3 loop is CASLPTGSSDTQYF. CDR3 DNA sequence: TGTGCCAGCCTCCCGACAGGGAGCTCAGATACGCAGTATTTT.